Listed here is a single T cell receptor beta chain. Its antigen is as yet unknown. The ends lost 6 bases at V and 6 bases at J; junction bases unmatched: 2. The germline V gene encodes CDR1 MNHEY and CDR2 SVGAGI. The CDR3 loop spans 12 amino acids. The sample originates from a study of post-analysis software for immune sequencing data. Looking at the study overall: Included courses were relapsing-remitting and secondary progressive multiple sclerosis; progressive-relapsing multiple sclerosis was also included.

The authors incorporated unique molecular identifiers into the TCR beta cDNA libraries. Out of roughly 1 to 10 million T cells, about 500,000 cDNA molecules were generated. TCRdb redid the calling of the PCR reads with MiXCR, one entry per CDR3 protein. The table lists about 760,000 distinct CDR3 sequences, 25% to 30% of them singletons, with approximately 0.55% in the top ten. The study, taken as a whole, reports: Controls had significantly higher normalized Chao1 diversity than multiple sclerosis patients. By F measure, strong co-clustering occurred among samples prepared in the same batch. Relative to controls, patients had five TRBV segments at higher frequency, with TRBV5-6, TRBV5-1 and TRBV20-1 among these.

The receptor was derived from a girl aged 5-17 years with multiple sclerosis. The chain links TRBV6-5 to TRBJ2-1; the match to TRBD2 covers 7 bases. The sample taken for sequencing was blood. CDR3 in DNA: TGTGCCAGCAGGAGCGGGATCAATGAGCAGTTCTTC. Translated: CASRSGINEQFF.